Here is one TCR beta chain with its context. This entry comes from a study of blood T cell repertoires in COVID-19. Assay: immunoSEQ multiplex PCR; the TCRdb copy retains only in-frame clones and omits some. The sample has 40,000 or so clones, about nine tenths seen once; the top ten hold 13% to 15%. The length of the CDR3 is 16 residues. V was clipped by 4 bases and J by 0 bases; unmatched bases: 8. CDR1 and CDR2 (germline): SGDLS, YYNGEE. This clonotype was obtained from a human donor in a cohort sampled during active COVID-19. Sequenced input: peripheral blood. The V call is TRBV9, the J call TRBJ2-3; 7 positions match TRBD2. Written as DNA, the CDR3 is TGTGCCAGCAGCTCTTACGGGGGGACTAGCACAGATACGCAGTATTTT. Its protein product is CASSSYGGTSTDTQYF.